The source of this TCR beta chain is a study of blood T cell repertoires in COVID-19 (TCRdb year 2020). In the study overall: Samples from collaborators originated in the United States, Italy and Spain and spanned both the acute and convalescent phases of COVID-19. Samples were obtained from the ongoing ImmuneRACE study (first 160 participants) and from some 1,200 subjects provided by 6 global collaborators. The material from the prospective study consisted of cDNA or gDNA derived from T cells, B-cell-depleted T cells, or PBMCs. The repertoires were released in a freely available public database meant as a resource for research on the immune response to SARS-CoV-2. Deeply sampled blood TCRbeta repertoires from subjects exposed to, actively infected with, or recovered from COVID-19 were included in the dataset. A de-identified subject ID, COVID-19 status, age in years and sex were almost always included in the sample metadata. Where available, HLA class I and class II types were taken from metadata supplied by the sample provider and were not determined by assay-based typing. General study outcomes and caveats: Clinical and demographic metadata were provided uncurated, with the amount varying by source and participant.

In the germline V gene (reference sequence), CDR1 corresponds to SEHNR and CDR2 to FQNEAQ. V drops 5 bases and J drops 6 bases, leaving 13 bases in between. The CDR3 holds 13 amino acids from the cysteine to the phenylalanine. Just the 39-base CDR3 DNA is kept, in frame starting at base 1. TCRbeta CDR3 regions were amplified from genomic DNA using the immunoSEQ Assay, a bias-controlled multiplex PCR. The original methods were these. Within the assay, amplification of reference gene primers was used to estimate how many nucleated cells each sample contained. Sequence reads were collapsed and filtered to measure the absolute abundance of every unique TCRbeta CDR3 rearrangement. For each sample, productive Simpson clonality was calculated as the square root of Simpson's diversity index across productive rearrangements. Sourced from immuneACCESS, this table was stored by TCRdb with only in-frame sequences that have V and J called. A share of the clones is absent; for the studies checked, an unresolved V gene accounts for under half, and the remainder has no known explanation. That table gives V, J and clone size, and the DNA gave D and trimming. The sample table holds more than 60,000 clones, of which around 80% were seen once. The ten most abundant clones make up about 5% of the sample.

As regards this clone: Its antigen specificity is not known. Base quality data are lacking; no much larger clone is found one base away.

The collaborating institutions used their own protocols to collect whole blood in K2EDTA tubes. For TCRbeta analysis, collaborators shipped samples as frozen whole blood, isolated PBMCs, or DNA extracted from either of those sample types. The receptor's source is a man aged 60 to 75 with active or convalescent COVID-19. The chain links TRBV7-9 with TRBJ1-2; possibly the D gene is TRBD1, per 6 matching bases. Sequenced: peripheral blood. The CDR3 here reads CASSQYDRHGYTF. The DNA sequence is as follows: TGTGCCAGCAGCCAATACGACAGGCATGGCTACACCTTC. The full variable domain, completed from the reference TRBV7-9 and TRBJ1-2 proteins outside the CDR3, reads DTGVSQNPRHKITKRGQNVTFRCDPISEHNRLYWYRQTLGQGPEFLTYFQNEAQLEKSRLLSDRFSAERPKGSFSTLEIQRTEQGDSAMYLCASSQYDRHGYTFGSGTRLTVV.